This T cell receptor beta chain originates from a study of blood T cells in healthy people across ages. The CDR3 runs 12 residues. V lost 3 bases and J lost 11, with 14 bases in between. Germline-derived CDR1 and CDR2 are SGHRS and YFSETQ. A sample-barcoded 5' primer and a J-beta primer mix were used in a second PCR of about 7 to 12 cycles. TCRdb itself ran the 5' RACE reads through MiXCR, one entry per CDR3 protein. Of around 990,000 distinct CDR3 sequences in the sample, under 40% are singletons; the top ten hold about an eighth. The specimen sequenced was blood. The rearrangement uses TRBV5-1 and TRBJ2-5, with D perhaps TRBD1 (6 bases). This clonotype was sampled from a man aged 18-30 years in good health. CDR3 residues: CASSYRVNEQYF. Written as DNA, the CDR3 is TGCGCCAGCAGCTACAGGGTAAATGAGCAGTACTTC.